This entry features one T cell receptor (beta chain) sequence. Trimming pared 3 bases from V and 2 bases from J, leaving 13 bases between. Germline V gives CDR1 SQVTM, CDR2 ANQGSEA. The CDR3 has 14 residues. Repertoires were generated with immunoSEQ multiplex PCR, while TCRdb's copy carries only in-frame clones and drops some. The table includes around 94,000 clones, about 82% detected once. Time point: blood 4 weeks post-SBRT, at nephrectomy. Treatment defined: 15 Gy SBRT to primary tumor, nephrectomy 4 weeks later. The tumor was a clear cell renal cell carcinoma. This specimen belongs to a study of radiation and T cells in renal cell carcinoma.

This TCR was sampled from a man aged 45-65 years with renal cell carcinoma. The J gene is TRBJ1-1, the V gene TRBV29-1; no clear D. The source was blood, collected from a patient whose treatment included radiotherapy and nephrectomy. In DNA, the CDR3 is TGCAGCGTTGAGACCCAAACGAGCAACACTGAAGCTTTCTTT. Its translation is CSVETQTSNTEAFF. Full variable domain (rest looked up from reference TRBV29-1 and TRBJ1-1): SAVISQKPSRDICQRGTSLTIQCQVDSQVTMMFWYRQQPGQSLTLIATANQGSEATYESGFVIDKFPISRPNLTFSTLTVSNMSPEDSSIYLCSVETQTSNTEAFFGQGTRLTVV.